This T cell receptor beta chain was identified in a study of T cell repertoires in cytomegalovirus infection. The V gene's germline CDR1 is SGHVS and CDR2 FNYEAQ. J lost 0 bases, V lost 8 bases, and 11 bases had no gene match. This CDR3 spans 18 amino acids. This clonotype turned up a few times. Its specificity is not known. TCRdb itself ran the reads through MiXCR, one entry per CDR3 protein. This table has fewer than 1,000,000 distinct CDR3 sequences, approximately 30% appearing once. This sequence originates from a human donor in good health (CMV status not recorded). Some clones in this sample may be carry-over from other donors' samples. This sequence joins TRBV7-6 and TRBJ2-6; 9 bases align to TRBD1. This material consisted of cultured CD8+ T cells from PBMCs, taken from culture after CMV antigen stimulation. CDR3: CASPKRDRARSGANVLTF. CDR3 sequence (DNA): TGTGCCAGCCCTAAACGGGACAGGGCCCGCTCTGGGGCCAACGTCCTGACTTTC.